A single sample is the source of the 20 T cell receptor beta chains below, sequenced in a study of cytomegalovirus exposure and HLA in healthy donors. The data were produced by immunoSEQ multiplex PCR, yet TCRdb's version contains in-frame clones alone and is incomplete. The sample includes around 150,000 clones, around 85% seen only once; the top ten take around 2.4%. The sequenced sample consisted of PBMCs. All receptors come from a man aged 25 to 40 in good health and CMV-seropositive.

V gene TRBV6-6 combines with J gene TRBJ1-2; 7 bases map to TRBD1. The CDR3 totals 13 residues. Germline CDR1 reads MNHNY; CDR2 reads SVGAGI (reference sequence). V dropped 5 bases and J dropped 2; count of bases not matched to a gene: 2. Here the CDR3 reads CASSATGNYGYTF. The DNA for the CDR3 is TGTGCCAGCAGTGCGACAGGGAACTATGGCTACACCTTC.

This clone was seen only once. J is TRBJ2-7 and V is TRBV19; maybe TRBD1 (5 bases). The CDR3 sequence is 13 residues long. Germline CDR1 reads LNHDA; CDR2 reads SQIVND (reference sequence). The V and J ends lost 1 base and 3 bases respectively, with 7 bases between them. The CDR3 spells CASSIAQGYEQYF. The CDR3 bases are TGTGCCAGTAGTATAGCCCAGGGCTACGAGCAGTACTTC.

In its sample, this clone was seen a few times. The rearrangement links TRBV21-1 to TRBJ2-3; the table names TRBD2, a call not compared with the DNA. TRBV21-1 is a pseudogene segment. This CDR3 contains 15 residues. The CDR3: CASRGDLAGTDTQYF. The CDR3 DNA reads as TGTGCCAGCAGGGGGGATCTAGCGGGAACAGATACGCAGTATTTT.

The chain is built from TRBV2 and TRBJ2-6; D ambiguous. The CDR3 sequence is 13 residues long. Per germline, CDR1 SNHLY and CDR2 FYNNEI. V lost 5 bases and J lost 1, with 3 bases in between. CDR3 in amino acids: CASSYSGANVLTF. The CDR3, as DNA: TGTGCCAGCAGTTATTCTGGGGCCAACGTCCTGACTTTC. The full variable domain, in which reference TRBV2 and TRBJ2-6 provide the parts outside the CDR3, is EPEVTQTPSHQVTQMGQEVILRCVPISNHLYFYWYRQILGQKVEFLVSFYNNEISEKSEIFDDQFSVERPDGSNFTLKIRSTKLEDSAMYFCASSYSGANVLTFGAGSRLTVL.

This clone was picked up one time. This chain joins TRBV11-2 and TRBJ2-7; perhaps TRBD2 as D (5 bases). Germline V CDR1 and CDR2: SGHAT, FQNNGV. This CDR3 is 15 amino acids long. V lost 5 bases, J lost 5 bases, and 19 bases lay in between. CDR3 amino acids: CASSRLAGRIDEQYF. CDR3 sequence (DNA): TGTGCCAGCAGCCGATTGGCGGGCAGGATCGACGAGCAGTACTTC.

The V gene is TRBV5-1, the J gene TRBJ2-7; the match to TRBD1 covers 11 bases. The CDR3 sequence is 16 residues long. The germline gives CDR1 SGHRS, CDR2 YFSETQ. The trim removed 0 bases at V and 4 bases at J, leaving 6 bases unmatched. This CDR3 is CASSLGRTGGMYEQYF. CDR3 in DNA: TGCGCCAGCAGCTTGGGTAGGACAGGGGGCATGTACGAGCAGTACTTC.

The chain recombines TRBV9 with TRBJ2-3, with D tentatively TRBD2 (7 bases). The CDR3 covers 16 residues. The germline V gene encodes CDR1 SGDLS and CDR2 YYNGEE. V was shortened by 2 bases and J by 4 bases, with 17 bases between the two germline ends. This chain's CDR3 is CASSVGGALVADTQYF. The CDR3 DNA reads as TGTGCCAGCAGCGTGGGGGGGGCGCTTGTGGCAGATACGCAGTATTTT.

This chain joins TRBV7-2 and TRBJ2-1; 10 positions match TRBD2. The CDR3 has 16 residues. Losses at the gene ends were 6 bases for V and 14 bases for J; bases not matched to a gene: 19. The V gene's germline CDR1 is SGHTA and CDR2 FQGNSA. CDR3 protein: CASRLQGGASGGLEFF. DNA of the CDR3: TGTGCCAGCAGATTACAGGGGGGCGCTAGCGGGGGCTTGGAGTTCTTC.

The chain recombines TRBV27 with TRBJ1-5, with D uncertain. CDR3 size: 14 residues. V dropped 3 bases and J dropped 3 bases, with 9 bases sitting between them. The V gene's germline CDR1 is MNHEY and CDR2 SMNVEV (reference sequence). CDR3: CASSLAGSNQPQHF. The CDR3, as DNA: TGTGCCAGCAGTTTGGCCGGGTCCAATCAGCCCCAGCATTTT.

V gene TRBV7-2 combines with J gene TRBJ2-7; a weak D match, TRBD1 (5 bases). The CDR3 runs to 16 residues. The V end was cut by 0 bases, the J end by 3 bases, with 15 bases between. Germline CDR1 and CDR2: SGHTA and FQGNSA. The CDR3: CASSLAVQGRYYEQYF. Written as DNA, the CDR3 is TGTGCCAGCAGCTTAGCGGTTCAGGGCCGGTACTACGAGCAGTACTTC.

The gene calls are TRBV2 and TRBJ1-1; 9 nucleotides match TRBD1. This CDR3 has 18 residues. The V gene end was trimmed by 4 bases and the J gene end by 4 bases; junction bases not matched to a gene: 16. Germline V gene data show CDR1 as SNHLY and CDR2 as FYNNEI. The CDR3 bases are TGTGCCAGCAGTGTTGCCCTCAGTACCGGGACAGGGTCCACTGAAGCTTTCTTT. This codes for CASSVALSTGTGSTEAFF.

The V and J genes are TRBV6-6 and TRBJ1-5, with 8 bases fitting TRBD1. Unmatched junction bases numbered 9, after V lost 2 bases and J lost 6 bases. Germline assignment: CDR1 MNHNY and CDR2 SVGAGI (reference sequence). The CDR3 is 16 amino acids. The CDR3 sequence is CASSYAAGGMAQPQHF. The CDR3 coding sequence is TGTGCCAGCAGTTACGCGGCAGGGGGCATGGCTCAGCCCCAGCATTTT.

Of note for this clone: Other DNA sequences in this specimen translate into the identical CDR3. V gene TRBV29-1 combines with J gene TRBJ1-1; 8 bases line up with TRBD1. The CDR3 totals 13 residues. The V and J ends lost 6 bases and 1 base, in that order; junction bases with no gene match: 4. CDR1 and CDR2 (germline): SQVTM, ANQGSEA. The CDR3 loop reads CSVGQGTNTEAFF. The CDR3 region has the DNA TGCAGCGTCGGACAGGGCACGAACACTGAAGCTTTCTTT.

The chain employs TRBV6-5 and TRBJ2-3; D might be TRBD2 (6 bases). V lost 1 base and J 2 bases, leaving 10 bases between the germline ends. The CDR3 is 15 residues long. Germline V gives CDR1 MNHEY, CDR2 SVGAGI. The DNA of the CDR3 is TGTGCCAGCAGTTACTACGGGACTTCCACAGATACGCAGTATTTT. Its protein product is CASSYYGTSTDTQYF.

This sequence joins TRBV6-5 and TRBJ2-1; TRBD1 agrees at 7 bases. Germline CDR1 MNHEY, CDR2 SVGAGI. CDR3 length: 15 residues. Unmatched junction bases numbered 1, after V lost 2 bases and J lost 0 bases. The CDR3 protein is CASSYGTVSYNEQFF. Written as DNA, the CDR3 is TGTGCCAGCAGTTACGGGACAGTCTCCTACAATGAGCAGTTCTTC.

The J gene is TRBJ2-1, the V gene TRBV4-1; weak D call: TRBD2 (7 bases). In germline, CDR1 is MGHRA, CDR2 YSYEKL. This CDR3 is built from 16 residues. Trimming stripped 4 bases from V and 8 bases from J, with 21 bases between. CDR3 loop: CASSPPPRGGRDEQFF. The CDR3 DNA reads TGCGCCAGCAGCCCCCCCCCTAGGGGGGGCCGCGATGAGCAGTTCTTC.

This chain joins TRBV7-6 and TRBJ2-7, with TRBD1 matching 8 bases. This CDR3 spans 19 amino acids. Germline-derived CDR1 and CDR2 are SGHVS and FNYEAQ. Unmatched junction bases numbered 20, after V lost 5 bases and J lost 2 bases. Written as DNA, the CDR3 is TGTGCCAGCAGCACGCGCCCCGGGGACGGGACAGGACATCCCTACGAGCAGTACTTC. Translated, it gives CASSTRPGDGTGHPYEQYF.

V gene TRBV7-2 combines with J gene TRBJ2-2; D unclear. This CDR3 spans 11 amino acids. V was pared by 2 bases and J by 8 bases, with 3 bases between. CDR1 is SGHTA, CDR2 FQGNSA, per germline. The CDR3 bases are TGTGCCAGCAGCTTATATGGGGAGCTGTTTTTT. It yields the protein CASSLYGELFF.

This clone was counted between two and nine times. V usage is TRBV5-1 and J usage is TRBJ1-2; TRBD1 matches at 7 bases. J lost 7 bases, V lost 3 bases, and 9 bases had no gene match. Germline lookup yields CDR1 SGHRS and CDR2 YFSETQ. CDR3 length: 14 residues. In DNA, the CDR3 is TGCGCCAGCAGCTCTGCAGGGGGTTCTGGTGGCTACACCTTC. Translating it yields CASSSAGGSGGYTF.

The chain joins TRBV27 to TRBJ1-6, with TRBD1 matching over 8 bases. With V trimmed by 5 bases and J by 8 bases, 8 bases remained unmatched. CDR3 length: 15 amino acids. The germline gives CDR1 MNHEY, CDR2 SMNVEV (reference sequence). CDR3 DNA sequence: TGTGCCAGCAGTAGACCGGGACAGGTTTATTCACCCCTCCACTTT. Residues: CASSRPGQVYSPLHF.